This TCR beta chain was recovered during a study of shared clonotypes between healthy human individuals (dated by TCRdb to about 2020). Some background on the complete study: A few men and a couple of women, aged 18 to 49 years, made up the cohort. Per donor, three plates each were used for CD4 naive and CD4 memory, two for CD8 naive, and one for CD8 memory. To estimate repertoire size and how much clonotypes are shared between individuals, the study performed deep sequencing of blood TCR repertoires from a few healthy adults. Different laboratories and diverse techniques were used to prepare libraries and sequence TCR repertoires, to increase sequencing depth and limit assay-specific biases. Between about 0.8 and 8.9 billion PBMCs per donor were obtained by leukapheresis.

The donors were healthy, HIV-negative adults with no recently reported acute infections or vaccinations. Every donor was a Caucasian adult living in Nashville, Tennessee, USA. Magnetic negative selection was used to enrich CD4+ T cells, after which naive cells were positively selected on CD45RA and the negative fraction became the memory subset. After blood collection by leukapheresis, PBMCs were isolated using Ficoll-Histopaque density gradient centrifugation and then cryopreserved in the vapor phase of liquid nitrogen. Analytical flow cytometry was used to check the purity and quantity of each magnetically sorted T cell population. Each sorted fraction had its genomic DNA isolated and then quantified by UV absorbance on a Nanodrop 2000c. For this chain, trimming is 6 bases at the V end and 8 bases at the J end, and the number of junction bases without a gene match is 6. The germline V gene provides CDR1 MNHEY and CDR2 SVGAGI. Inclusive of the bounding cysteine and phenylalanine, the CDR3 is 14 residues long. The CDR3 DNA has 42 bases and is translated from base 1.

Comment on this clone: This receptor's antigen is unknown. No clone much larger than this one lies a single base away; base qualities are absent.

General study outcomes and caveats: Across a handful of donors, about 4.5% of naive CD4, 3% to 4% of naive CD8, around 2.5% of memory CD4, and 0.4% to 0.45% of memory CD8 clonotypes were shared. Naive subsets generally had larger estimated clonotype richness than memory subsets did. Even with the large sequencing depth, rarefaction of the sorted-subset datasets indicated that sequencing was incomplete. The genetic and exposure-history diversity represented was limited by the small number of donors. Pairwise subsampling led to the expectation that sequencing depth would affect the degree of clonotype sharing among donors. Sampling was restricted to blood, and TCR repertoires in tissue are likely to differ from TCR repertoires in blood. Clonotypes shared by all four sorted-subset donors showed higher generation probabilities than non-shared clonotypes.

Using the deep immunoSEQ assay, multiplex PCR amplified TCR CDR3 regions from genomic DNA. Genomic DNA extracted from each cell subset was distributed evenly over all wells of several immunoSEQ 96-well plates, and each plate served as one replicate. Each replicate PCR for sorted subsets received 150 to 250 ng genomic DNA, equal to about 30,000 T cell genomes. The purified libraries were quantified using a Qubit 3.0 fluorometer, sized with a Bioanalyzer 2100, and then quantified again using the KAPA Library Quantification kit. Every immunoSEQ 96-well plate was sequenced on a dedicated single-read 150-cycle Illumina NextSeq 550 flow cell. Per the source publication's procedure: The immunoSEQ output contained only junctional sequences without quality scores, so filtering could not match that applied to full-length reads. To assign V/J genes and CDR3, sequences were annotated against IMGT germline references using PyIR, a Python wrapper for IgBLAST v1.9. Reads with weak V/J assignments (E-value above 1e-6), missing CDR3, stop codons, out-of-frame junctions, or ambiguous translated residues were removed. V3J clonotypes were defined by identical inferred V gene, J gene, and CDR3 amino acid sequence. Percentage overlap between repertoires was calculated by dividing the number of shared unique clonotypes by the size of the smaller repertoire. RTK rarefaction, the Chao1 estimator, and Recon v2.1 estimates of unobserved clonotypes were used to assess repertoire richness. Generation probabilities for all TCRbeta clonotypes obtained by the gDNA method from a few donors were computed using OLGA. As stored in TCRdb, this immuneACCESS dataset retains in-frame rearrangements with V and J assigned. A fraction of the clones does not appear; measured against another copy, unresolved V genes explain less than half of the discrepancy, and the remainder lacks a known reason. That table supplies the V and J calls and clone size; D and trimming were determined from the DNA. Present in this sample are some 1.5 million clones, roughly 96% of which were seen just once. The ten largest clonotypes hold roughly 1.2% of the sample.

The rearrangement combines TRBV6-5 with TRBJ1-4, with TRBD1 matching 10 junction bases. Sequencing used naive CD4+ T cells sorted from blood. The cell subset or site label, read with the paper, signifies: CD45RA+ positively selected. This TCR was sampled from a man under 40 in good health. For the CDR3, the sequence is CASRGTGVLEKLFF. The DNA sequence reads TGTGCCAGCAGAGGGACAGGGGTGTTGGAAAAACTGTTTTTT.